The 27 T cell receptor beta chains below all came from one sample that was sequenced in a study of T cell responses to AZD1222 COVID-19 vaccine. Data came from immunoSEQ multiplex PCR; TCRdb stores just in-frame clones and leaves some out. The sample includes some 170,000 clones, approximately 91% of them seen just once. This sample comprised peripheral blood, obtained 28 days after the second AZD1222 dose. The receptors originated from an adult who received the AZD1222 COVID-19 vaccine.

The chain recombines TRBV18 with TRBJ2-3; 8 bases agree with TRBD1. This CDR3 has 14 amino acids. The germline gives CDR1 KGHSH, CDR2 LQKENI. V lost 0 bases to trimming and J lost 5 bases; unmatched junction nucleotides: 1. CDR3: CASSPPQGVDTQYF. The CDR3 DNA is TGTGCCAGCTCACCACCACAGGGGGTAGATACGCAGTATTTT.

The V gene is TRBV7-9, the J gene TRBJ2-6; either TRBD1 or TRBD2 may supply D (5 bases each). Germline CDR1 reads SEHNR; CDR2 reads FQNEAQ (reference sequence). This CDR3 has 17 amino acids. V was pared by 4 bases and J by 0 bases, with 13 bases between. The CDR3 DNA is TGTGCCAGCAGCTCGAGGGGTTTGGACTCTGGGGCCAACGTCCTGACTTTC. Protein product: CASSSRGLDSGANVLTF.

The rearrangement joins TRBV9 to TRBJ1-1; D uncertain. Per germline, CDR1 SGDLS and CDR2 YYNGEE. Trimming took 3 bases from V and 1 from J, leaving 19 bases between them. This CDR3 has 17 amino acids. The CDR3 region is CASSAIGPPLGNTEAFF. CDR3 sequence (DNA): TGTGCCAGCAGCGCGATCGGTCCGCCTTTGGGGAACACTGAAGCTTTCTTT. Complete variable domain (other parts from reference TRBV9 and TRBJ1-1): DSGVTQTPKHLITATGQRVTLRCSPRSGDLSVYWYQQSLDQGLQFLIQYYNGEERAKGNILERFSAQQFPDLHSELNLSSLELGDSALYFCASSAIGPPLGNTEAFFGQGTRLTVV.

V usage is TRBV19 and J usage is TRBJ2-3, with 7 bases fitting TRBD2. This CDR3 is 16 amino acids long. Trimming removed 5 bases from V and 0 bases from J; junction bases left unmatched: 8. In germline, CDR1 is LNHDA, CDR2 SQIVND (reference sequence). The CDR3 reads CASSDRRGLSTDTQYF. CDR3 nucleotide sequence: TGTGCCAGTAGTGACCGCCGGGGACTAAGCACAGATACGCAGTATTTT. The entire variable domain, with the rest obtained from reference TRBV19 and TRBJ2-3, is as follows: DGGITQSPKYLFRKEGQNVTLSCEQNLNHDAMYWYRQDPGQGLRLIYYSQIVNDFQKGDIAEGYSVSREKKESFPLTVTSAQKNPTAFYLCASSDRRGLSTDTQYFGPGTRLTVL.

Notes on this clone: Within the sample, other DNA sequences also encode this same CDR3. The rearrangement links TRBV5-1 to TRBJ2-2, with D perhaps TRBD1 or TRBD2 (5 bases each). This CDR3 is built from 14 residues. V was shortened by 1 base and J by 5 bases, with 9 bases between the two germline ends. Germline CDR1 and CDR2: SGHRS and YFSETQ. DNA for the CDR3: TGCGCCAGCAGCTTGCAGGGAGCGACCGGGGAGCTGTTTTTT. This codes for CASSLQGATGELFF.

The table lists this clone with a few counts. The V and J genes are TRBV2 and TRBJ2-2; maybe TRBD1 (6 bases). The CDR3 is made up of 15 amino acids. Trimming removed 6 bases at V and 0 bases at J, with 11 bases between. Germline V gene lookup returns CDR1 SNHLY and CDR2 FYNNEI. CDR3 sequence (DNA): TGTGCCAGCAGCGGACAGCTAGCGAACACCGGGGAGCTGTTTTTT. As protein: CASSGQLANTGELFF.

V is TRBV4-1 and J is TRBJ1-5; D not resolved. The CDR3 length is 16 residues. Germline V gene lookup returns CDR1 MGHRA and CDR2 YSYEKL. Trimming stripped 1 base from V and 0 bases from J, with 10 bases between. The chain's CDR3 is CASSQGTLYSNQPQHF. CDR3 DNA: TGCGCCAGCAGCCAAGGGACCCTCTATAGCAATCAGCCCCAGCATTTT.

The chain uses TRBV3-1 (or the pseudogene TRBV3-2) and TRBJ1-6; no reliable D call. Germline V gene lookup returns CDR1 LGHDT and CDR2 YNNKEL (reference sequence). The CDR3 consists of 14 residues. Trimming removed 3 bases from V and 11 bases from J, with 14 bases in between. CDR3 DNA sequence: TGTGCCAGCAGCCAGGTGGCAGGCAAAACACCCCTCCACTTT. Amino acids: CASSQVAGKTPLHF.

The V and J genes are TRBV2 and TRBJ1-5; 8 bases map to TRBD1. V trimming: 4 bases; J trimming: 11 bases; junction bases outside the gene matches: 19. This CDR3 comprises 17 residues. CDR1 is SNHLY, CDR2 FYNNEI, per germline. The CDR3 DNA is TGTGCCAGCAGTGCGGCAGGGGGCGTTCGCTGGGGGACGACCCAGCATTTT. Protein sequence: CASSAAGGVRWGTTQHF.

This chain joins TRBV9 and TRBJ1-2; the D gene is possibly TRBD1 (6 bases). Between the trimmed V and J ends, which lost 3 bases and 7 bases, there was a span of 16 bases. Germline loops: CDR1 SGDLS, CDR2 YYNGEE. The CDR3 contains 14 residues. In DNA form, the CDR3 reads TGTGCCAGCAGCGCCAGACAGGAGAGGGGTGGCTACACCTTC. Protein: CASSARQERGGYTF.

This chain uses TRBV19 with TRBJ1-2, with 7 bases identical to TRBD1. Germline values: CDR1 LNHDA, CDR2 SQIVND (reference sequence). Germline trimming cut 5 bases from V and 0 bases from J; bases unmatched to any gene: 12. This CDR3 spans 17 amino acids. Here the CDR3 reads CASSPTRQGTTNYGYTF. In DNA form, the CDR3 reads TGTGCCAGTAGTCCAACAAGACAGGGAACCACTAACTATGGCTACACCTTC.

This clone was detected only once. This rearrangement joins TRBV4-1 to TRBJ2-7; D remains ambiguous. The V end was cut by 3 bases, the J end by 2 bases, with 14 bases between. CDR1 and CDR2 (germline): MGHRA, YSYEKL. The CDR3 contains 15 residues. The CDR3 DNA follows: TGCGCCAGCAGCCAGGCCCCCGGGCTTACCTACGAGCAGTACTTC. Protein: CASSQAPGLTYEQYF.

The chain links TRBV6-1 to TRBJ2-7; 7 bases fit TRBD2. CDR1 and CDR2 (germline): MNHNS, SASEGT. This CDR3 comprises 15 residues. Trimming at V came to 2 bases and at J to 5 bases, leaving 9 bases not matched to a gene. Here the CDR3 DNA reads TGTGCCAGCAGTGAAACATCGACCGGGAGGCACGAGCAGTACTTC. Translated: CASSETSTGRHEQYF.

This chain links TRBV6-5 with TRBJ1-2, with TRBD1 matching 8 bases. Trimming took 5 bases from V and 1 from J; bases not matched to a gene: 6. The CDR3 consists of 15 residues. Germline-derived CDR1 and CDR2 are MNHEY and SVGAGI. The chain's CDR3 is CASSQDRALNYGYTF. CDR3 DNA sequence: TGTGCCAGCAGTCAGGACAGGGCCCTTAACTATGGCTACACCTTC.

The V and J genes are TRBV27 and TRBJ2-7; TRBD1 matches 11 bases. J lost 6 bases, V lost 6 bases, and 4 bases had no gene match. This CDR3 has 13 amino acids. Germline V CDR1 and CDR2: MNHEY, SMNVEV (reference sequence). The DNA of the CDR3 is TGTGCCAGCAGGGACAGGGGGCCAGGCGAGCAGTACTTC. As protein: CASRDRGPGEQYF.

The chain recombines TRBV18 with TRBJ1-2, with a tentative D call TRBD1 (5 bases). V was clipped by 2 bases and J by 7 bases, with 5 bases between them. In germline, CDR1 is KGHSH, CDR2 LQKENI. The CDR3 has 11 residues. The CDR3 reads CASSPGGGYTF. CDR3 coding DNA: TGTGCCAGCTCACCAGGGGGTGGCTACACCTTC.

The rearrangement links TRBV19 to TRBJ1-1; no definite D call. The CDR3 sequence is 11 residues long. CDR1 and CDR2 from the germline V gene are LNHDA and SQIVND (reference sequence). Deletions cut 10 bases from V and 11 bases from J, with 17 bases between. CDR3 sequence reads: CATMLPSAAFF. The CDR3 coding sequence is TGTGCCACTATGCTCCCCTCCGCGGCTTTCTTT.

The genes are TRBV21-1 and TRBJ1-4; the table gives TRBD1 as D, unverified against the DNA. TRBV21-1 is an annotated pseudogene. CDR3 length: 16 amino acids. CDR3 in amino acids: CASSTRTVKTGEKLFF. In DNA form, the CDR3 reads TGTGCCAGCAGCACCCGGACAGTCAAGACCGGTGAAAAACTGTTTTTT.

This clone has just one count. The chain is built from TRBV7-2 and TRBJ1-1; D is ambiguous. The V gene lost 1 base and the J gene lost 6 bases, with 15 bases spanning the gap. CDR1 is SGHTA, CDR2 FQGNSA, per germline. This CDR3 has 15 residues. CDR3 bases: TGTGCCAGCAGCTTAGTAGCGGGTCCCGCGGCTGAAGCTTTCTTT. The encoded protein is CASSLVAGPAAEAFF. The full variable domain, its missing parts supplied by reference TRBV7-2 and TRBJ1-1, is GAGVSQSPSNKVTEKGKDVELRCDPISGHTALYWYRQSLGQGLEFLIYFQGNSAPDKSGLPSDRFSAERTGGSVSTLTIQRTQQEDSAVYLCASSLVAGPAAEAFFGQGTRLTVV.

The CDR3 protein is CASSPRPGAVEQYF. The CDR3 DNA reads TGTGCCAGCTCACCACGACCGGGGGCAGTTGAGCAGTACTTC. The V gene is TRBV18, the J gene TRBJ2-7; D is perhaps TRBD1 or TRBD2 (6 bases each). Trimming removed 1 base at V and 7 bases at J, with 14 bases between. The CDR3 contains 14 residues. Per the germline V gene, CDR1 is KGHSH and CDR2 is LQKENI.

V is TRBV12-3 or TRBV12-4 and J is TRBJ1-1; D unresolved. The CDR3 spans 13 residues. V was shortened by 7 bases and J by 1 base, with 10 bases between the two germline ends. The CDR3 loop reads CASTLTSNTEAFF. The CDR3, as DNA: TGTGCCAGCACCCTAACATCGAACACTGAAGCTTTCTTT.

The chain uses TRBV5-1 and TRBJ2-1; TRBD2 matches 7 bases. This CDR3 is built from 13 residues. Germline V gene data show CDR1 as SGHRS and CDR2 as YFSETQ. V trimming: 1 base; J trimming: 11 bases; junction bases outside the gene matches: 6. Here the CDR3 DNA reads TGCGCCAGCAGCTTGACGGGGGGAGATAAGCAGTTCTTC. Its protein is CASSLTGGDKQFF.

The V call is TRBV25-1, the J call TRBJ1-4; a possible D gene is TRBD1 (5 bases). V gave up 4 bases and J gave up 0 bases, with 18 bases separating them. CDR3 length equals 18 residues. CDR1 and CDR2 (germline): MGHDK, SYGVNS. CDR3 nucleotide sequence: TGTGCCAGCAGTGGTCGCCAGGGTCTTTATTCAACTAATGAAAAACTGTTTTTT. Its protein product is CASSGRQGLYSTNEKLFF.

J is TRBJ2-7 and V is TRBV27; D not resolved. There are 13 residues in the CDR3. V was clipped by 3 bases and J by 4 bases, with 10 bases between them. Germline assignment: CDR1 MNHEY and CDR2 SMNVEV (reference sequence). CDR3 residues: CASSLAESYEQYF. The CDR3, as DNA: TGTGCCAGCAGTTTGGCGGAGAGTTACGAGCAGTACTTC.

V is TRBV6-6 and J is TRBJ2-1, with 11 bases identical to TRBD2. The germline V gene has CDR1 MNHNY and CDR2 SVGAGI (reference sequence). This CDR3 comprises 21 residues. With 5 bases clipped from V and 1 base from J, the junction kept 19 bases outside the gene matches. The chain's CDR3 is CASSPRFGVSGRALSYNEQFF. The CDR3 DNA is TGTGCCAGCAGTCCCCGGTTCGGAGTTAGCGGGAGGGCCTTATCCTACAATGAGCAGTTCTTC.

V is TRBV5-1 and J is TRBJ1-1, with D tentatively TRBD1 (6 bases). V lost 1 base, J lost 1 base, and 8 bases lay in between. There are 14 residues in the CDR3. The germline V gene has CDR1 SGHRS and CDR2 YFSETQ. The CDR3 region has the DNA TGCGCCAGCAGCTTGACGACAGGGAACACTGAAGCTTTCTTT. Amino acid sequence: CASSLTTGNTEAFF. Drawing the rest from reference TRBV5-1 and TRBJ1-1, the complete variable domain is KAGVTQTPRYLIKTRGQQVTLSCSPISGHRSVSWYQQTPGQGLQFLFEYFSETQRNKGNFPGRFSGRQFSNSRSEMNVSTLELGDSALYLCASSLTTGNTEAFFGQGTRLTVV.

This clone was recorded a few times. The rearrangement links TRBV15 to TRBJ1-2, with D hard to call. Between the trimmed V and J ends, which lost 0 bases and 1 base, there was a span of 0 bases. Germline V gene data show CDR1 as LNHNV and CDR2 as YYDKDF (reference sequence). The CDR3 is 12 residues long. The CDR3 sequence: CATSRDNYGYTF. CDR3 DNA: TGTGCCACCAGCAGAGATAACTATGGCTACACCTTC.